This T cell receptor beta chain was recovered during a study of post-analysis software for immune sequencing data. At the level of the study: The disease courses covered relapsing-remitting, secondary progressive and progressive-relapsing multiple sclerosis.

In regard to this clonotype: Antigen unknown.

Included in the TCR beta cDNA libraries were unique molecular identifiers. There were about 0.95 to 11 million T cells, and 400,000 to 650,000 cDNA molecules came from them. One entry per CDR3 protein, called by TCRdb with MiXCR from the PCR reads. The sample includes about 820,000 distinct CDR3 sequences, around 53% of them seen just once. The CDR3 is 15 amino acids. Trimming took off 4 bases at V and 5 bases at J, with 18 bases between the two ends. The germline V gene encodes CDR1 SGHDT and CDR2 YYEEEE. General observations from the study: Same-batch samples co-clustered strongly by F measure. Multiple sclerosis patients had significantly lower normalized Chao1 diversity than controls. Relative to controls, patients had about 5 TRBV segments at higher frequency, with TRBV5-6, TRBV5-1 and TRBV20-1 among these.

Sequenced: blood. This TCR derives from a girl under 18 with multiple sclerosis. V is TRBV5-6 and J is TRBJ1-2; D might be TRBD1 (6 bases). CDR3 region: CASSQGTARSYGYTF. CDR3 bases: TGTGCCAGCAGCCAGGGGACTGCCCGCTCGTATGGCTACACCTTC.